The 28 T cell receptor beta chains below all came from one sample that was sequenced in a study of CD8 T cells in Susac syndrome. When the RNA was reverse transcribed, random hexamers were used with an input of about 0.45 to 1 ug. TCRdb reprocessed the immunoSEQ multiplex PCR reads with MiXCR, giving one entry per CDR3 protein. The table shows approximately 120,000 distinct CDR3 sequences, with 90% to 98% occurring only once. What was sequenced was CD4+ T cells from PBMCs. The receptors originated from a human donor in good health.

The chain joins TRBV27 to TRBJ1-1, with TRBD1 matching over 8 bases. The germline CDR1 and CDR2 sequences are MNHEY and SMNVEV (reference sequence). The CDR3 totals 17 residues. V shed 3 bases, J shed 4 bases, and the junction held 13 bases outside the gene matches. Here the CDR3 DNA reads TGTGCCAGCAGTTTGGGGGGACAGGTCATACGGAGCACTGAAGCTTTCTTT. Translated, it gives CASSLGGQVIRSTEAFF.

This chain uses TRBV28 with TRBJ1-5; the D gene is possibly TRBD1 (5 bases). V lost 10 bases and J lost 0, with 16 bases in between. Germline V CDR1 and CDR2: MDHEN, SYDVKM. CDR3 length: 15 residues. This chain's CDR3 is CATNGNRPSNQPQHF. As DNA, the CDR3 is TGTGCCACAAATGGCAACAGGCCTAGCAATCAGCCCCAGCATTTT.

This chain uses TRBV29-1 with TRBJ2-3; 7 bases are shared with TRBD2. V lost 0 bases to trimming and J lost 0 bases; unmatched junction nucleotides: 6. CDR1 and CDR2 (germline): SQVTM, ANQGSEA. The CDR3 consists of 16 residues. In DNA form, the CDR3 reads TGCAGCGTTGAAGAATGGCCTAGCGGAAGCACAGATACGCAGTATTTT. This translates into CSVEEWPSGSTDTQYF.

The J gene is TRBJ2-5, the V gene TRBV9, with TRBD1 as a possible D gene (5 bases). The germline V gene encodes CDR1 SGDLS and CDR2 YYNGEE. Between the trimmed V and J ends, which lost 0 bases and 4 bases, there was a span of 16 bases. The CDR3 loop spans 16 amino acids. The CDR3 DNA reads TGTGCCAGCAGCGTAGGGGTGACAGCCCTGGGAGAGACCCAGTACTTC. As protein: CASSVGVTALGETQYF. Drawing the rest from reference TRBV9 and TRBJ2-5, the complete variable domain is DSGVTQTPKHLITATGQRVTLRCSPRSGDLSVYWYQQSLDQGLQFLIQYYNGEERAKGNILERFSAQQFPDLHSELNLSSLELGDSALYFCASSVGVTALGETQYFGPGTRLLVL.

The V call is TRBV2, the J call TRBJ2-7; a weak D match, TRBD2 (5 bases). The CDR3 runs 15 residues. Germline CDR1 is SNHLY and CDR2 is FYNNEI. Trimming took 0 bases from V and 5 from J, leaving 14 bases between them. CDR3 bases: TGTGCCAGCAGTGAAGCCCCGGGAACCTCTCACGAGCAGTACTTC. Protein sequence: CASSEAPGTSHEQYF. The variable domain in full, completed from reference TRBV2 and TRBJ2-7, reads EPEVTQTPSHQVTQMGQEVILRCVPISNHLYFYWYRQILGQKVEFLVSFYNNEISEKSEIFDDQFSVERPDGSNFTLKIRSTKLEDSAMYFCASSEAPGTSHEQYFGPGTRLTVT.

The chain links TRBV28 to TRBJ2-7; D remains ambiguous. Trimming shortened V by 3 bases and J by 2 bases, and 8 bases separated the two germline ends. CDR1 MDHEN and CDR2 SYDVKM come from the germline V gene. CDR3 length: 13 amino acids. CDR3 DNA: TGTGCCAGCAGTTTTCTACATGCCTACGAGCAGTACTTC. Its translation is CASSFLHAYEQYF.

This rearrangement joins TRBV19 to TRBJ2-7; D is tentatively TRBD1 or TRBD2 (5 bases each). CDR3 length: 11 residues. V lost 6 bases and J 7 bases, leaving 10 bases between the germline ends. Germline CDR1 is LNHDA and CDR2 is SQIVND (reference sequence). CDR3 nucleotide sequence: TGTGCCAGTAGCCTCAGGGAGGAGCAGTACTTC. Amino acid sequence: CASSLREEQYF.

The rearrangement links TRBV13 to TRBJ1-4; 9 bases agree with TRBD1. Germline V gene lookup returns CDR1 PRHDT and CDR2 FYEKMQ (reference sequence). The J segment lost 0 bases and the V segment lost 3 bases, leaving 14 bases of the junction unmatched. The CDR3 covers 20 residues. CDR3 nucleotides: TGTGCCAGCAGCTTCCGGACAGGGGCCAAGTCCCATGCAACTAATGAAAAACTGTTTTTT. It codes for CASSFRTGAKSHATNEKLFF.

This chain uses TRBV5-4 with TRBJ2-7; D is unresolved. In germline, CDR1 is SGHNT, CDR2 YYREEE (reference sequence). V lost 0 bases, J lost 1 base, and 8 bases lay in between. The CDR3 runs to 14 residues. The chain's CDR3 is CASSLVRISYEQYF. The CDR3 DNA sequence: TGTGCCAGCAGCTTGGTCAGGATATCCTACGAGCAGTACTTC.

The V gene is TRBV4-1, the J gene TRBJ2-7; D possibly corresponds to TRBD2 (6 bases). Germline values: CDR1 MGHRA, CDR2 YSYEKL. V was pared by 1 base and J by 0 bases, with 13 bases between. There are 16 residues in the CDR3. This CDR3 is CASSQGAGLSSYEQYF. The CDR3, as DNA: TGCGCCAGCAGCCAAGGAGCGGGCCTAAGCTCCTACGAGCAGTACTTC.

The chain carries TRBV5-1 and TRBJ2-5; D is possibly TRBD1 (5 bases). Germline loops: CDR1 SGHRS, CDR2 YFSETQ. Trimming removed 3 bases from V and 5 bases from J, with 20 bases in between. The CDR3 consists of 16 residues. The CDR3 reads CASSSPVGQGWETQYF. CDR3 nucleotide sequence: TGCGCCAGCAGCTCTCCGGTGGGGCAAGGGTGGGAGACCCAGTACTTC.

This clonotype was seen a single time. The CDR3 protein is CAWTTRTGGPYEQYF. The CDR3, as DNA: TGTGCCTGGACAACCAGGACAGGGGGCCCCTACGAGCAGTACTTC. The chain has TRBV30 and TRBJ2-7, with TRBD1 matching 11 bases. The CDR3 covers 15 residues. Trimming at V came to 4 bases and at J to 2 bases, leaving 7 bases not matched to a gene. Germline loops: CDR1 GTSNPN, CDR2 SVGIG (reference sequence).

The genes are TRBV27 and TRBJ2-7; 10 positions agree with TRBD1. J lost 10 bases, V lost 4 bases, and 7 bases had no gene match. The CDR3 has 13 amino acids. CDR1 is MNHEY and CDR2 is SMNVEV in the germline V gene (reference sequence). In DNA, the CDR3 is TGTGCCAGCAGTTCCTCGACAGGGGGCGTCCAGTACTTC. Translated: CASSSSTGGVQYF.

The rearrangement links TRBV28 to TRBJ1-5, with TRBD1 matching over 7 bases. The V gene's germline CDR1 is MDHEN and CDR2 SYDVKM. The length of the CDR3 is 16 residues. V dropped 3 bases and J dropped 7; count of bases not matched to a gene: 12. This chain's CDR3 is CASSFPIDRENQPQHF. CDR3 DNA sequence: TGTGCCAGCAGTTTCCCCATCGACAGGGAGAACCAGCCCCAGCATTTT.

This chain uses TRBV2 with TRBJ2-3; 11 positions agree with TRBD2. Trimming removed 6 bases from V and 5 bases from J; junction bases left unmatched: 7. The CDR3 sequence is 15 residues long. Germline CDR1 and CDR2: SNHLY and FYNNEI. The CDR3: CASRLSGGAQDTQYF. The CDR3 DNA is TGTGCCAGCAGACTTAGCGGGGGGGCCCAAGATACGCAGTATTTT.

The V and J genes are TRBV29-1 and TRBJ2-7; 7 nucleotides line up with TRBD2. This CDR3 comprises 11 residues. The germline gives CDR1 SQVTM, CDR2 ANQGSEA. V dropped 7 bases and J dropped 10; count of bases not matched to a gene: 10. The CDR3 sequence: CSGGRGVEQYF. As DNA, the CDR3 is TGCAGCGGGGGACGGGGGGTGGAACAGTACTTC.

The V gene is TRBV28, the J gene TRBJ1-2, with D hard to call. The CDR3 loop spans 12 amino acids. In germline, CDR1 is MDHEN, CDR2 SYDVKM. Trimming left V 5 bases short and J 4 bases short, with 8 bases between. DNA for the CDR3: TGTGCCAGCAGTCCCCGTAGCTATGGCTACACCTTC. Translated: CASSPRSYGYTF.

The genes are TRBV30 and TRBJ2-5; the D is unclear. There are 13 residues in the CDR3. Trimming took 4 bases from V and 2 from J, leaving 11 bases between them. The germline CDR1 and CDR2 sequences are GTSNPN and SVGIG (reference sequence). CDR3 protein: CAWNVGKQETQYF. CDR3 nucleotides: TGTGCCTGGAATGTGGGGAAACAAGAGACCCAGTACTTC.

J is TRBJ1-1 and V is TRBV6-6; D unclear. This CDR3 region has 14 residues. V lost 1 base to trimming and J lost 1 base, with 7 bases between them. The germline V gene encodes CDR1 MNHNY and CDR2 SVGAGI (reference sequence). CDR3: CASSYLGENTEAFF. In DNA, the CDR3 is TGTGCCAGCAGTTACTTGGGAGAGAACACTGAAGCTTTCTTT.

This clonotype was recorded once. The chain links TRBV20-1 to TRBJ2-3; D possibly corresponds to TRBD2 (6 bases). V lost 0 bases to trimming and J lost 3 bases, with 16 bases between them. This CDR3 has 16 amino acids. Germline-derived CDR1 and CDR2 are DFQATT and SNEGSKA (reference sequence). CDR3 residues: CSARERPGLGTDTQYF. The CDR3 coding sequence is TGCAGTGCTAGAGAACGACCGGGACTTGGAACAGATACGCAGTATTTT.

This chain links TRBV30 with TRBJ1-5; TRBD1 might be the D (6 bases). In germline, CDR1 is GTSNPN, CDR2 SVGIG (reference sequence). This CDR3 has 18 amino acids. The ends were cut back, 1 base at V and 4 bases at J, with 23 bases in the middle. CDR3 sequence reads: CAWSAEARGNRYNQPQHF. The CDR3, as DNA: TGTGCCTGGAGTGCAGAGGCCAGGGGAAATAGGTATAATCAGCCCCAGCATTTT.

The V gene is TRBV7-3, the J gene TRBJ2-3; tentatively, D is TRBD1 (5 bases). V dropped 1 base and J dropped 2 bases, with 7 bases sitting between them. The CDR3 is made up of 14 amino acids. The germline V gene encodes CDR1 SGHTA and CDR2 FQGTGA. The CDR3 is CASSLRGFTDTQYF. In DNA, the CDR3 is TGTGCCAGCAGCTTAAGGGGCTTCACAGATACGCAGTATTTT.

The V call is TRBV29-1, the J call TRBJ1-2, with D tentatively TRBD1 (5 bases). This CDR3 has 13 residues. The ends were cut back, 1 base at V and 4 bases at J, with 10 bases in the middle. The germline CDR1 and CDR2 sequences are SQVTM and ANQGSEA. CDR3 nucleotides: TGCAGCGTTGAAGGTCAGGGCTTCTATGGCTACACCTTC. This gives the protein CSVEGQGFYGYTF.

The chain uses TRBV29-1 and TRBJ2-7; D remains ambiguous. Looked up from germline, CDR1 is SQVTM and CDR2 is ANQGSEA. CDR3 length: 16 residues. Trimming cost V 2 bases and J 1 base, with 18 bases left between them. CDR3 protein: CSVERRLLSNSYEQYF. CDR3 coding DNA: TGCAGCGTTGAAAGGCGGCTACTTTCAAATTCCTACGAGCAGTACTTC.

V is TRBV7-9 and J is TRBJ2-1; the match to TRBD2 covers 14 bases. Trimming cost V 4 bases and J 6 bases; bases outside gene matches: 8. Germline CDR1 SEHNR, CDR2 FQNEAQ (reference sequence). The CDR3 contains 17 residues. CDR3 residues: CASSSAAGLAGGNEQFF. Written as DNA, the CDR3 is TGTGCCAGCAGCTCCGCTGCCGGACTAGCGGGAGGCAATGAGCAGTTCTTC.

The rearrangement links TRBV28 to TRBJ1-2; no clear D. CDR3 length: 14 residues. Trimming left V 5 bases short and J 0 bases short, with 10 bases between. Germline V lookup: CDR1 MDHEN, CDR2 SYDVKM. In DNA, the CDR3 is TGTGCCAGCAGTCCTTGGACGGCTAACTATGGCTACACCTTC. Its protein product is CASSPWTANYGYTF.

The CDR3 reads CASSSRTGPPGELFF. The CDR3 nucleotides read TGTGCCAGCTCATCCCGGACTGGACCACCCGGGGAGCTGTTTTTT. V is TRBV18 and J is TRBJ2-2, with a possible D match to TRBD2 (5 bases). This CDR3 contains 15 residues. Trimming stripped 5 bases from V and 6 bases from J, with 16 bases between. Germline values: CDR1 KGHSH, CDR2 LQKENI.

The chain recombines TRBV3-1 with TRBJ1-2; the D gene is possibly TRBD1 (5 bases). The V gene lost 7 bases and the J gene lost 8 bases, with 23 bases spanning the gap. This CDR3 is built from 15 residues. The V gene's germline CDR1 is LGHDT and CDR2 YNNKEL (reference sequence). The DNA for the CDR3 is TGTGCCAGCACCCCCCTATTACGAGGGGAGGGAGGCTACACCTTC. This translates into CASTPLLRGEGGYTF.